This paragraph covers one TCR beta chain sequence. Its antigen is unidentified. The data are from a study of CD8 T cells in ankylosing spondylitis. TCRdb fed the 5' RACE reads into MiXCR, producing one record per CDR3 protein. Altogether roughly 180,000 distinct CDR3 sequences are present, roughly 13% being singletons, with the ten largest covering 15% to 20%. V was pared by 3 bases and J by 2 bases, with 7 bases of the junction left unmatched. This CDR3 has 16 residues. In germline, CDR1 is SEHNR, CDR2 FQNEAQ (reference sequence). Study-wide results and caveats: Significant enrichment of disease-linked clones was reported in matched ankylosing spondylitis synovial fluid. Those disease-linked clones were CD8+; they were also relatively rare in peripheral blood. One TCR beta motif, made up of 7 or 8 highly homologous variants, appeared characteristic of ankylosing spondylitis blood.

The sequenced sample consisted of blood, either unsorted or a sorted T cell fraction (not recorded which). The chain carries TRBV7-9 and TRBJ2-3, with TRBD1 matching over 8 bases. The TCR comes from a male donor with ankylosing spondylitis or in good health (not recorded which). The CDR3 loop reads CASSFPTGEYTDTQYF. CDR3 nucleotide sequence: TGTGCCAGCAGCTTCCCGACAGGGGAATACACAGATACGCAGTATTTT.